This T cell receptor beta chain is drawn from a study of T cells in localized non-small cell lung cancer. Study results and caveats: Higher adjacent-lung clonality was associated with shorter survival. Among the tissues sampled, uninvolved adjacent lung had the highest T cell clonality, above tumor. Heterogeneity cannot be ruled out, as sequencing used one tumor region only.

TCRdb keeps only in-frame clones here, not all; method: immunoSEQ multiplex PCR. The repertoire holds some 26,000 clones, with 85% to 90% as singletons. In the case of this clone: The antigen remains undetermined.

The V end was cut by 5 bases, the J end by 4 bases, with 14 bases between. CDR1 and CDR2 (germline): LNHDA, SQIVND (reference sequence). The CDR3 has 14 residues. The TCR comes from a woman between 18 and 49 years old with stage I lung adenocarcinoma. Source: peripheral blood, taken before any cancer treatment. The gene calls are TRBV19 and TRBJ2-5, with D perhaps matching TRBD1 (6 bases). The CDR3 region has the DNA TGTGCCAGTAGTGGCGCTCAGGGGACAGAGACCCAGTACTTC. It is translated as CASSGAQGTETQYF.